What follows describes a single T cell receptor beta chain. Produced via immunoSEQ multiplex PCR; TCRdb's table is partial and in-frame only. The data show some 60,000 clones, with 90% seen just once and 2.5% to 4% held by the top ten. These data originate in a study of T cell changes during pregnancy in multiple sclerosis. Germline V gene data show CDR1 as SGHKS and CDR2 as YYEKEE (reference sequence). With 0 bases removed from V and 0 bases from J, the gap between germline ends came to 7 bases. This CDR3 spans 15 amino acids. The chain recombines TRBV5-5 with TRBJ1-5; D gene uncertain. The sample consisted of peripheral blood, taken in the first trimester of pregnancy. This clonotype was sampled from a female donor in good health, enrolled as a control in a pregnancy study. The chain's CDR3 is CASSLGPYSNQPQHF. The CDR3 DNA reads TGTGCCAGCAGCTTGGGCCCCTATAGCAATCAGCCCCAGCATTTT.